These T cell receptor beta chains were read from a single sample in a study of OX40 agonist ivuxolimab in advanced cancers. The table came from immunoSEQ multiplex PCR; TCRdb's copy has only in-frame clones and leaves some out. This table holds tens of thousands of clones, approximately 82% found once. Sequencing was performed on CD4+ or CD8+ T cells sorted from blood, taken in a trial of the OX40 agonist ivuxolimab. Every receptor here comes from an adult with an advanced solid tumor such as melanoma, head and neck, liver or kidney cancer. CDR3s include the opening cysteine and the closing phenylalanine or tryptophan. Each record gives: CDR3 DNA, CDR3 protein, D gene, V gene, J gene, clone size. The D gene is left open where the match is weak. Expanded clones are given a class, and other clones once, few, many or no size at all.

DNA: TGTGCCAGCAGCTTGGAGGGGCATCAGCCCCAGCATTTT
CDR3: CASSLEGHQPQHF
D: -
V: TRBV5-5
J: TRBJ1-5
size: -

DNA: TGCGCCAGCGGGGAGGGCGGCGAATCCTACAATGAGCAGTTCTTC
CDR3: CASGEGGESYNEQFF
D: TRBD2
V: TRBV5-1
J: TRBJ2-1
size: -

DNA: TGCGCCAGCACCCGAGCCGGGGCGCGTAAGGACACCGGGGAGCTGTTTTTT
CDR3: CASTRAGARKDTGELFF
D: -
V: TRBV5-1
J: TRBJ2-2
size: -

DNA: TGTGCCAGCAGCTTAACGGGACTGACCCCGGAGACCCAGTACTTC
CDR3: CASSLTGLTPETQYF
D: -
V: TRBV7-3
J: TRBJ2-5
size: -

DNA: TGTGCCATACGGGACTTCAACTATGGCTACACCTTC
CDR3: CAIRDFNYGYTF
D: -
V: TRBV19
J: TRBJ1-2
size: -

DNA: TGTGCCAGTAGTACTACCCTCGGGACTAGCGAACAAGAGACCCAGTACTTC
CDR3: CASSTTLGTSEQETQYF
D: TRBD2
V: TRBV19
J: TRBJ2-5
size: -

DNA: TGTGCCTGGAGTGCCATTAAGGAAAAACTGTTTTTT
CDR3: CAWSAIKEKLFF
D: -
V: TRBV30
J: TRBJ1-4
size: -

DNA: TGTGCCAGCAGCAAACAGGGTATGGGGAATTCACCCCTCCACTTT
CDR3: CASSKQGMGNSPLHF
D: -
V: TRBV6-5
J: TRBJ1-6
size: -

DNA: TGTGCCAGTAGTACTACAGGAAACACCATATATTTT
CDR3: CASSTTGNTIYF
D: -
V: TRBV19
J: TRBJ1-3
size: -

DNA: TGTGCCAGCAGCGTAGGGACAGACTATGGCTACACCTTC
CDR3: CASSVGTDYGYTF
D: -
V: TRBV9
J: TRBJ1-2
size: -

DNA: TGTGCCAGCAGTGAGAAGGGCTACACCTTC
CDR3: CASSEKGYTF
D: -
V: TRBV6-7
J: TRBJ1-2
size: -

DNA: TGCGCCAGCAGCGTTGCGTACACAGGGAATGGCTACACCTTC
CDR3: CASSVAYTGNGYTF
D: -
V: TRBV5-1
J: TRBJ1-2
size: -

DNA: TGTGCCAGCAGCTCCCAAGATACCCAGTACTTC
CDR3: CASSSQDTQYF
D: -
V: TRBV7-9
J: TRBJ2-5
size: -

DNA: TGTGCCAGCAGCTTGGACCTAGCGGAGACCCAGTACTTC
CDR3: CASSLDLAETQYF
D: -
V: TRBV5-4
J: TRBJ2-5
size: -

DNA: TGTGCCAGTAGTCGGTACTCTGGAAACACCATATATTTT
CDR3: CASSRYSGNTIYF
D: -
V: TRBV19
J: TRBJ1-3
size: once

DNA: TGTGCCACCAAACAGGGAATGAACACTGAAGCTTTCTTT
CDR3: CATKQGMNTEAFF
D: -
V: TRBV7-3
J: TRBJ1-1
size: -

DNA: TGCGCCAGCAGCCAGAGCAGGACAGGCCCCTACGAGCAGTACTTC
CDR3: CASSQSRTGPYEQYF
D: TRBD1
V: TRBV5-1
J: TRBJ2-7
size: -

DNA: TGTGCCAGCAGCGTAGAATCCCGCACAGATACGCAGTATTTT
CDR3: CASSVESRTDTQYF
D: -
V: TRBV9
J: TRBJ2-3
size: few

DNA: TGTGCCAGCAGCTTTAGGGGCGGGAGCTCCTACGAGCAGTACTTC
CDR3: CASSFRGGSSYEQYF
D: TRBD2
V: TRBV5-6
J: TRBJ2-7
size: -

DNA: TGTGCCAGTAGTATAGGGACAGGGGCTGTAAAGAACACCGGGGAGCTGTTTTTT
CDR3: CASSIGTGAVKNTGELFF
D: TRBD1
V: TRBV19
J: TRBJ2-2
size: -

DNA: TGCGCCAGCAGCCAAGTTGAAAAGGGAGCTGGAAACACCATATATTTT
CDR3: CASSQVEKGAGNTIYF
D: -
V: TRBV4-1
J: TRBJ1-3
size: -

DNA: TGTGCCAGCAGTTCCAGGACTAGCGGCTACGAGCAGTACTTC
CDR3: CASSSRTSGYEQYF
D: TRBD2
V: TRBV6-1
J: TRBJ2-7
size: -

DNA: TGTGCCAGCAGCGCGACTAGCAATCAGCCCCAGCATTTT
CDR3: CASSATSNQPQHF
D: -
V: TRBV9
J: TRBJ1-5
size: -

DNA: TGTGCCACCAGCAGCAGAACCGGTCTTCGGCAGTTCTTC
CDR3: CATSSRTGLRQFF
D: -
V: TRBV15
J: TRBJ2-1
size: -

DNA: TGTGCCAGCAGCTTATCCGGAGAGCAGTACTTC
CDR3: CASSLSGEQYF
D: -
V: TRBV11-1
J: TRBJ2-7
size: -

DNA: TGTGCCAGCAGCTACCGACAGGGAGCCTATGAGCAGTTCTTC
CDR3: CASSYRQGAYEQFF
D: TRBD1
V: TRBV13
J: TRBJ2-1
size: once

DNA: TGTGCCAGCAGAATTACCGGGACCTCACCCTACGAGCAGTACTTC
CDR3: CASRITGTSPYEQYF
D: -
V: TRBV6-6
J: TRBJ2-7
size: -

DNA: TGTGCCAGCAGCTTGGGACAGGGAGAAGGCTACACCTTC
CDR3: CASSLGQGEGYTF
D: TRBD1
V: TRBV5-6
J: TRBJ1-2
size: once

DNA: TGCGCCAGCAGCCAAGATTGGGCAGGCTCTGGAAACACCATATATTTT
CDR3: CASSQDWAGSGNTIYF
D: -
V: TRBV4-3
J: TRBJ1-3
size: few

DNA: TGTGCCAGCTCACCAAGCAGGGAAGGGCAGTTCTTC
CDR3: CASSPSREGQFF
D: -
V: TRBV18
J: TRBJ2-1
size: -

DNA: TGTGCCAGCAGGGGTCGCTCCTACAATGAGCAGTTCTTC
CDR3: CASRGRSYNEQFF
D: -
V: TRBV6-5
J: TRBJ2-1
size: once

DNA: TGTGCCAGCAGTGTGAGAGGGCGAAACACAGATACGCAGTATTTT
CDR3: CASSVRGRNTDTQYF
D: -
V: TRBV2
J: TRBJ2-3
size: -

DNA: TGCAGTGCTCTAAAGTCGTCTGAAGCTTTCTTT
CDR3: CSALKSSEAFF
D: -
V: TRBV20-1
J: TRBJ1-1
size: -

DNA: TGTGCCTGGGATGGACACCGGGGGTCCTACAATGAGCAGTTCTTC
CDR3: CAWDGHRGSYNEQFF
D: -
V: TRBV30
J: TRBJ2-1
size: few

DNA: TGTGCCAGCAGCCAATTTGGGGATACGCAGTATTTT
CDR3: CASSQFGDTQYF
D: -
V: TRBV14
J: TRBJ2-3
size: -

DNA: TGTGCCAGCAGCTTGGACCCCCGAGGCGATCAGCCCCAGCATTTT
CDR3: CASSLDPRGDQPQHF
D: -
V: TRBV5-5
J: TRBJ1-5
size: few

DNA: TGTGCCAGCAGCTTAGCTTACAATGAGCAGTTCTTC
CDR3: CASSLAYNEQFF
D: -
V: TRBV7-2
J: TRBJ2-1
size: -

DNA: TGTGCCAGCACTTACACAGATACGCAGTATTTT
CDR3: CASTYTDTQYF
D: -
V: TRBV6-5
J: TRBJ2-3
size: -

DNA: TGTGCCAGCTCCCTCGACATTACTAACTATGGCTACACCTTC
CDR3: CASSLDITNYGYTF
D: -
V: TRBV18
J: TRBJ1-2
size: -

DNA: TGTGCCAGCACGGCCCAGGGGGCGAACACCGGGGAGCTGTTTTTT
CDR3: CASTAQGANTGELFF
D: TRBD1
V: TRBV2
J: TRBJ2-2
size: -

DNA: TGCAGTGCTAGAGATCGGAGGGAGCAGTACTTC
CDR3: CSARDRREQYF
D: -
V: TRBV20-1
J: TRBJ2-7
size: -

DNA: TGTGCCAGCAGTTACTCACCGGAAGATGGCACTGAAGCTTTCTTT
CDR3: CASSYSPEDGTEAFF
D: -
V: TRBV10-3
J: TRBJ1-1
size: -

DNA: TGTGCCAGCAGCCCCTACACAGATACGCAGTATTTT
CDR3: CASSPYTDTQYF
D: -
V: TRBV9
J: TRBJ2-3
size: once

DNA: TGTGCCAGTAGTATATCGGCTCCTAAAGAGACCCAGTACTTC
CDR3: CASSISAPKETQYF
D: -
V: TRBV19
J: TRBJ2-5
size: -

DNA: TGCGCCAGCAGTGGGGGGGACAGGGGCACAGATACGCAGTATTTT
CDR3: CASSGGDRGTDTQYF
D: TRBD1
V: TRBV10-1
J: TRBJ2-3
size: -

DNA: TGCGCCAGCAGCCAAGAACAGGGGGCGAGGACCGGGGAGCTGTTTTTT
CDR3: CASSQEQGARTGELFF
D: TRBD1
V: TRBV4-1
J: TRBJ2-2
size: -

DNA: TGTGCCAGCAGCTTTGACAGAGACTACGAGCAGTACTTC
CDR3: CASSFDRDYEQYF
D: -
V: TRBV11-2
J: TRBJ2-7
size: -

DNA: TGCAGCGTAGGGGCCCAAGAGACCCAGTACTTC
CDR3: CSVGAQETQYF
D: -
V: TRBV29-1
J: TRBJ2-5
size: -

DNA: TGTGCCAGCAGCGCGGGGGGTAAATTTCCGGCTGAAGCTTTCTTT
CDR3: CASSAGGKFPAEAFF
D: -
V: TRBV9
J: TRBJ1-1
size: -

DNA: TGTGCCAGCAGCGGGACAGGCCCTTATCGGCCCCAGCATTTT
CDR3: CASSGTGPYRPQHF
D: TRBD1
V: TRBV2
J: TRBJ1-5
size: -

DNA: TGTGCCAGTGGGACCGGGACAGACACAGATACGCAGTATTTT
CDR3: CASGTGTDTDTQYF
D: TRBD1
V: TRBV19
J: TRBJ2-3
size: -

DNA: TGTGCCAGCTCACCAGGACTAGCGGGCACCGGGGAGCTGTTTTTT
CDR3: CASSPGLAGTGELFF
D: TRBD2
V: TRBV18
J: TRBJ2-2
size: -

DNA: TGTGCCAGCAGTTACTCGGGAGGGGTGGCCCAAGAGACCCAGTACTTC
CDR3: CASSYSGGVAQETQYF
D: TRBD2
V: TRBV6-5
J: TRBJ2-5
size: few

DNA: TGTGCCAGCAGCCTTGTACACAGGCCCGGGACAGATACGCAGTATTTT
CDR3: CASSLVHRPGTDTQYF
D: -
V: TRBV7-2
J: TRBJ2-3
size: -